The clone carrying this TCR beta chain occurred many times. The antigen remains unidentified. The data belong to a study of read filtering for tumor transcriptome and immune sequencing. Findings and limits, study-wide: The CD138-negative fraction was mixed bone marrow immune cells, not pure T cells.

Trimming cost V 1 base and J 0 bases; bases outside gene matches: 3. This CDR3 has 15 amino acids. Germline V lookup: CDR1 SEHNR, CDR2 FQNEAQ (reference sequence). Sampling of bone marrow took place during active disease in every patient. The library was built from about 400 ng RNA with molecular barcoded adaptors for alpha/delta and beta/gamma chains. MiXCR was run by TCRdb on the reads, yielding one entry per CDR3 protein. The sample records tens of thousands of distinct CDR3 sequences, approximately 12% being singletons. This chain uses TRBV7-9 with TRBJ2-7; 7 nucleotides line up with TRBD1. This clonotype was sampled from a donor at least 40 years old with multiple myeloma. Sequencing was performed on a population of CD138-negative cells sorted from bone marrow. The CDR3 coding sequence is TGTGCCAGCAGCTTAGTCAGGGGGAGCTCCTACGAGCAGTACTTC. It is translated as CASSLVRGSSYEQYF.